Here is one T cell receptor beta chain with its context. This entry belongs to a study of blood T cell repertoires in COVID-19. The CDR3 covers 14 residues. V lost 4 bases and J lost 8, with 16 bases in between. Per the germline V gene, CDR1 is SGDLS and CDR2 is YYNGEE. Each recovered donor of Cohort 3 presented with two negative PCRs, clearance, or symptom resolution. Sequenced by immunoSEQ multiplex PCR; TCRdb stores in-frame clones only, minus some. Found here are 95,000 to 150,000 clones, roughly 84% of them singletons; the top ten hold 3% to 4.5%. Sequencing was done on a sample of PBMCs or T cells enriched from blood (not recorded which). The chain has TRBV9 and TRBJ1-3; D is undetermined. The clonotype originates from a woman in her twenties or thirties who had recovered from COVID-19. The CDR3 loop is CASSLSGIPDTIYF. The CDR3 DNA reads TGTGCCAGCAGCCTATCGGGTATCCCGGACACCATATATTTT.